This T cell receptor (beta chain) is drawn from a study of T cell repertoires in cytomegalovirus infection. On the study more broadly: Recently described HLA-C-restricted plus well-studied HLA-B-restricted CMV epitopes were used. A matching HLA type, together with CMV infection, was signaled by public TCR beta signatures. Study-level points and caveats: Based on cumulative public TCR beta family frequency, carriers of CMV plus the relevant HLA were identified. What dominated the ex vivo response were HLA-C-restricted CMV-specific TCR beta clonotypes.

TCRdb re-analysed the reads in MiXCR, keeping a single row per CDR3 protein. This sample has around 800,000 distinct CDR3 sequences, with over 25% found just once. The germline gives CDR1 MNHEY, CDR2 SVGAGI. CDR3 length: 15 residues. About this clonotype itself: The antigen remains undetermined. Germline and junction disagree at one end, which may indicate a read error.

Sequencing was performed on cultured CD8+ T cells from PBMCs, taken from culture after CMV antigen stimulation. This TCR came from a human donor in good health (CMV status not recorded). Some clones in this sample may be carry-over from other donors' samples. The chain combines TRBV6-5 with TRBJ2-2, with unresolved D. The CDR3 sequence is CASSYGTPKTGELFF. CDR3 sequence (DNA): TGTGCCAGCAGCTACGGTACACCGAAGACCGGGGAGCTGTTTTTT.